The 21 T cell receptor beta chains presented below share a single source sample, sequenced in a study of identical twins. TCRdb used MiXCR to reprocess the 5' RACE reads, holding one entry per CDR3 protein. The table lists about 1.7 million distinct CDR3 sequences, under 35% of them singletons. The sample taken for sequencing was cord blood. These receptors came from a newborn girl in good health.

This clonotype turned up a few times. The V and J genes are TRBV5-6 and TRBJ2-7; TRBD1 might be the D (5 bases). This CDR3 has 16 residues. V lost 1 base to trimming and J lost 3 bases, with 17 bases between them. Germline V gives CDR1 SGHDT, CDR2 YYEEEE. In DNA, the CDR3 is TGTGCCAGCAGCTTGAAACCAGGGTTTCACGTCTACGAGCAGTACTTC. Its protein is CASSLKPGFHVYEQYF.

V and J are TRBV20-1 and TRBJ1-2, with 7 bases lining up with TRBD1. The trim removed 0 bases at V and 6 bases at J, leaving 7 bases unmatched. From germline, CDR1 is DFQATT and CDR2 SNEGSKA (reference sequence). The CDR3 contains 14 residues. The CDR3 sequence is CSARDLRGRNGYTF. The DNA of the CDR3 is TGCAGTGCTAGAGATTTGAGGGGGCGGAATGGCTACACCTTC.

There are a few counts of this clonotype. The chain is built from TRBV7-2 and TRBJ2-1; 12 positions match TRBD2. Per germline, CDR1 SGHTA and CDR2 FQGNSA. The CDR3 covers 15 residues. The trim removed 5 bases at V and 6 bases at J, leaving 5 bases unmatched. This CDR3 is CASSPPSGGGNEQFF. The CDR3 DNA follows: TGTGCCAGCAGCCCACCTAGCGGGGGGGGCAATGAGCAGTTCTTC. Full variable domain (outside the CDR3, taken from reference TRBV7-2 and TRBJ2-1): GAGVSQSPSNKVTEKGKDVELRCDPISGHTALYWYRQSLGQGLEFLIYFQGNSAPDKSGLPSDRFSAERTGGSVSTLTIQRTQQEDSAVYLCASSPPSGGGNEQFFGPGTRLTVL.

This chain connects TRBV20-1 to TRBJ2-1; D possibly corresponds to TRBD2 (6 bases). Germline CDR1 is DFQATT and CDR2 is SNEGSKA (reference sequence). The CDR3 is 13 residues long. Deletions cut 0 bases from V and 9 bases from J, with 12 bases between. As DNA, the CDR3 is TGCAGTGCTAGAGAGGGGGGAGTTACTGAGCAGTTCTTC. Amino acids: CSAREGGVTEQFF.

This clonotype was observed a handful of times. The V gene is TRBV20-1, the J gene TRBJ2-7; the D gene could be TRBD1 or TRBD2 (5 bases each). Germline-derived CDR1 and CDR2 are DFQATT and SNEGSKA (reference sequence). Trimming cost V 5 bases and J 0 bases, with 14 bases left between them. The CDR3 covers 14 residues. The CDR3 loop is CSALLGRNSYEQYF. CDR3 coding DNA: TGCAGTGCTCTCTTGGGACGGAACTCCTACGAGCAGTACTTC.

This clonotype was seen a handful of times. V gene TRBV6-2 or TRBV6-3 combines with J gene TRBJ1-1; D gene ambiguous. The germline CDR1 and CDR2 sequences are MNHEY and SVGEGT. The CDR3 has 16 residues. The V gene lost 6 bases and the J gene lost 0 bases, with 17 bases spanning the gap. In DNA form, the CDR3 reads TGTGCCAGCAGCCCCTATACATGGGTTTTGAACACTGAAGCTTTCTTT. This gives the protein CASSPYTWVLNTEAFF.

In this sample, this clonotype turned up a few times. The chain links TRBV20-1 to TRBJ1-6; the D is unclear. This CDR3 region has 13 residues. V was shortened by 2 bases and J by 7 bases, with 9 bases between the two germline ends. Germline loops: CDR1 DFQATT, CDR2 SNEGSKA (reference sequence). The CDR3 protein is CSARHRRNSPLHF. The CDR3 DNA reads TGCAGTGCTAGACACCGTAGGAATTCACCCCTCCACTTT.

The rearrangement uses TRBV27 and TRBJ2-7; TRBD1 aligns across 8 bases. Germline lookup yields CDR1 MNHEY and CDR2 SMNVEV (reference sequence). V was pared by 5 bases and J by 0 bases, with 6 bases of the junction left unmatched. This CDR3 contains 15 residues. CDR3 DNA sequence: TGTGCCAGCAGTCGTCGGACAGGGAGCTCCTACGAGCAGTACTTC. It yields the protein CASSRRTGSSYEQYF.

The rearrangement joins TRBV30 to TRBJ2-1; tentatively, D is TRBD1 (6 bases). The CDR3 has 13 amino acids. The V gene lost 7 bases and the J gene lost 9 bases, with 19 bases spanning the gap. CDR1 is GTSNPN and CDR2 is SVGIG in the germline V gene (reference sequence). The CDR3 DNA sequence: TGTGCCTACCGGGACACAGCGTTGACTGAGCAGTTCTTC. This translates into CAYRDTALTEQFF.

CDR3 coding DNA: TGTGCCAGCAGCTTAGAGGCGGACAGGGTGTTCGGTGAAAAACTGTTTTTT. This translates into CASSLEADRVFGEKLFF. The V and J genes are TRBV11-2 and TRBJ1-4; 8 positions agree with TRBD1. In germline, CDR1 is SGHAT, CDR2 FQNNGV. The CDR3 consists of 17 residues. With 0 bases clipped from V and 7 bases from J, the junction kept 10 bases outside the gene matches.

This clonotype appeared many times. The chain is built from TRBV5-1 and TRBJ1-2; the D is unclear. This CDR3 is 17 amino acids long. Germline assignment: CDR1 SGHRS and CDR2 YFSETQ. Trimming cost V 1 base and J 0 bases, with 16 bases left between them. The CDR3 region is CASSLIVEGPSNYGYTF. Written as DNA, the CDR3 is TGCGCCAGCAGCTTGATTGTTGAGGGCCCCTCTAACTATGGCTACACCTTC.

The rearrangement uses TRBV28 and TRBJ2-3, with 9 bases that match TRBD2. Trimming cost V 3 bases and J 2 bases; bases outside gene matches: 9. This CDR3 has 17 amino acids. Germline assignment: CDR1 MDHEN and CDR2 SYDVKM. CDR3 nucleotide sequence: TGTGCCAGCAGTTTCTTCCGACTAGCGGAGTTCACAGATACGCAGTATTTT. It encodes CASSFFRLAEFTDTQYF.

CDR3 amino acids: CASSYSSRPEPESPLHF. Here the CDR3 DNA reads TGTGCCAGCAGTTACTCGAGCAGGCCTGAACCGGAGTCACCCCTCCACTTT. The chain links TRBV6-6 to TRBJ1-6; no clear D. V was shortened by 0 bases and J by 10 bases, with 19 bases between the two germline ends. Germline V gene data show CDR1 as MNHNY and CDR2 as SVGAGI (reference sequence). The CDR3 length is 17 residues.

This clonotype has a count of ten or more. The V and J genes are TRBV28 and TRBJ2-1; TRBD1 or TRBD2 may be the D gene (6 bases each). Trimming removed 7 bases at V and 2 bases at J, with 18 bases between. The CDR3 is 16 amino acids. Germline CDR1 reads MDHEN; CDR2 reads SYDVKM. CDR3 sequence: CASTMWGALTYNEQFF. CDR3 in DNA: TGTGCCAGCACCATGTGGGGGGCCCTGACCTACAATGAGCAGTTCTTC.

Concerning this clonotype itself: Its ends do not fully match the called genes, so a read error is possible. The rearrangement links TRBV7-7 to TRBJ2-3; perhaps TRBD2 as D (6 bases). There are 16 residues in the CDR3. Germline V gene sequence: CDR1 SSHAT, CDR2 FNYEAQ (reference sequence). Written as DNA, the CDR3 is TGTGCTAGCAGCTTAGTCGCGGGGTCCCGCACAGATACGCAGTATTTT. It is translated as CASSLVAGSRTDTQYF.

The rearrangement joins TRBV2 to TRBJ2-7; 9 positions match TRBD1. Germline V gene lookup returns CDR1 SNHLY and CDR2 FYNNEI. The V and J ends lost 7 bases and 6 bases, in that order; junction bases with no gene match: 7. The CDR3 length is 13 residues. Here the CDR3 reads CASMPGQGCEQYF. For the CDR3, the DNA is TGTGCCAGCATGCCGGGACAGGGCTGCGAGCAGTACTTC.

The V gene is TRBV2, the J gene TRBJ2-1; 13 bases map to TRBD2. This CDR3 is 18 amino acids long. After removal of 4 bases from V and 12 bases from J, the junction contained 18 bases not matched to a gene. Germline V gene data show CDR1 as SNHLY and CDR2 as FYNNEI. CDR3 sequence reads: CASSGRTSGSRGAMRQFF. The CDR3 bases are TGTGCCAGCAGTGGTCGGACTAGCGGGAGTCGTGGGGCAATGAGGCAGTTCTTC.

For this clonotype: A far larger clone is only one base removed, so a read error is likely. The chain is built from TRBV7-2 and TRBJ2-7; no clear D gene. The V end lost 2 bases, the J end lost 6 bases, and 8 bases lay between the germline ends. CDR1 and CDR2 (germline): SGHTA, FQGNSA. The CDR3 length is 12 residues. CDR3 sequence reads: CASSLTPFEQYF. Here the CDR3 DNA reads TGTGCCAGCAGCTTAACTCCCTTCGAGCAGTACTTC.

This clonotype was seen repeatedly, ten times or more. One end of the junction is discordant with germline, which a read error may explain. The chain is built from TRBV28 and TRBJ2-5; unclear D gene. The J call may be faulty, since TRBJ2-7 better matches the DNA end. Germline assignment: CDR1 MDHEN and CDR2 SYDVKM. The CDR3 spans 10 residues. CDR3 coding DNA: TGCGCCAGCAGCTTCCGCGAGCAGTACTTC. It codes for CASSFREQYF.

The table lists this clonotype with many counts. The V gene is TRBV29-1, the J gene TRBJ2-3, with 9 bases matching TRBD2. The ends lost 5 bases at V and 4 bases at J; junction bases unmatched: 4. Germline lookup yields CDR1 SQVTM and CDR2 ANQGSEA. CDR3 length equals 13 residues. The CDR3 protein is CSVRGRAADTQYF. The CDR3, as DNA: TGCAGCGTTCGCGGGAGGGCCGCAGATACGCAGTATTTT.

Remarks on this clonotype: Its ends do not fully match the called genes, so a read error is possible. The rearrangement joins TRBV2 to TRBJ2-1; no definite D call. This CDR3 is 11 amino acids long. The germline V gene encodes CDR1 SNHLY and CDR2 FYNNEI. The DNA for the CDR3 is TGTGCCAGCAGTGATCTGAATGGGCAGTTCTTC. This translates into CASSDLNGQFF.